Below, 11 T cell receptor beta chains from the same sample are listed, as sequenced in a study of cytomegalovirus exposure and HLA in healthy donors. In the PCR, 60 Vbeta and 13 Jbeta primers were used. The data were produced by immunoSEQ multiplex PCR, yet TCRdb's version contains in-frame clones alone and is incomplete. This table has tens of thousands of clones, 75% to 80% appearing once. Sequencing was carried out using PBMCs. These receptors were taken from a young man in good health and CMV-seronegative.

The chain uses TRBV7-3 and TRBJ2-2, with D perhaps TRBD1 (6 bases). Looked up from germline, CDR1 is SGHTA and CDR2 is FQGTGA. Between the trimmed V and J ends, which lost 5 bases and 4 bases, there was a span of 20 bases. The CDR3 runs 17 residues. The DNA for the CDR3 is TGTGCCAGCAGCCCCTCGGTCGGCAGGGGCGTCACCGGGGAGCTGTTTTTT. It is translated as CASSPSVGRGVTGELFF.

This chain links TRBV5-4 with TRBJ2-5; 7 bases map to TRBD1. The V segment lost 4 bases and the J segment 5 bases; nucleotides outside the gene matches: 8. This CDR3 contains 14 residues. CDR1 is SGHNT and CDR2 is YYREEE in the germline V gene (reference sequence). The CDR3: CASSAQQGWETQYF. The CDR3, as DNA: TGTGCCAGCAGCGCCCAACAGGGGTGGGAGACCCAGTACTTC.

The V call is TRBV5-1, the J call TRBJ1-6; 11 bases fit TRBD1. Germline V gene data show CDR1 as SGHRS and CDR2 as YFSETQ. The V and J ends lost 0 bases and 10 bases, in that order; junction bases with no gene match: 6. The CDR3 is made up of 16 amino acids. The CDR3 region is CASSLGTGGAGSPLHF. For the CDR3, the DNA is TGCGCCAGCAGCTTGGGGACAGGGGGCGCAGGCTCACCCCTCCACTTT. Full variable domain (outside the CDR3, taken from reference TRBV5-1 and TRBJ1-6): KAGVTQTPRYLIKTRGQQVTLSCSPISGHRSVSWYQQTPGQGLQFLFEYFSETQRNKGNFPGRFSGRQFSNSRSEMNVSTLELGDSALYLCASSLGTGGAGSPLHFGNGTRLTVT.

The V call is TRBV5-1, the J call TRBJ2-7; 7 bases map to TRBD1. This CDR3 region has 14 residues. Germline CDR1 reads SGHRS; CDR2 reads YFSETQ. V lost 5 bases, J lost 2 bases, and 7 bases stayed unmatched. The CDR3 loop reads CASRAGQAAYEQYF. CDR3 DNA sequence: TGCGCCAGCAGGGCTGGACAGGCCGCCTACGAGCAGTACTTC.

The V call is TRBV9, the J call TRBJ2-5, with unresolved D. This CDR3 region has 13 residues. CDR1 is SGDLS, CDR2 YYNGEE, per germline. V lost 0 bases and J lost 2, with 5 bases in between. The CDR3 loop reads CASSVAAQETQYF. The DNA for the CDR3 is TGTGCCAGCAGCGTAGCAGCGCAAGAGACCCAGTACTTC.

In this sample, this clone turned up once. The chain employs TRBV6-6 and TRBJ1-6; 9 nucleotides line up with TRBD1. The CDR3 totals 16 residues. Germline V gene lookup returns CDR1 MNHNY and CDR2 SVGAGI (reference sequence). Germline trimming cut 4 bases from V and 7 bases from J; bases unmatched to any gene: 8. The CDR3 spells CASSLGLDRGNSPLHF. The CDR3 nucleotides are TGTGCCAGCAGTTTGGGTCTTGACAGGGGGAATTCACCCCTCCACTTT.

The J gene is TRBJ2-7, the V gene TRBV6-5, with 8 bases that match TRBD1. V was clipped by 0 bases and J by 3 bases; unmatched bases: 4. The CDR3 runs 15 residues. Per germline, CDR1 MNHEY and CDR2 SVGAGI. CDR3 protein: CASSYSDRVGYEQYF. In nucleotides, the CDR3 is TGTGCCAGCAGTTACTCGGACAGGGTAGGCTACGAGCAGTACTTC.

This clone was seen a single time. The chain recombines TRBV2 with TRBJ1-6; D remains unclear. The germline V gene has CDR1 SNHLY and CDR2 FYNNEI. V was trimmed by 2 bases and J by 10 bases, leaving 12 bases between them. The CDR3 length is 14 residues. CDR3 in amino acids: CASSELVGRSPLHF. For the CDR3, the DNA is TGTGCCAGCAGTGAACTTGTCGGGAGGTCACCCCTCCACTTT.

This clone has more than one count but fewer than ten. This sequence joins TRBV2 and TRBJ2-1; 9 bases map to TRBD2. The CDR3 is 14 residues long. Germline V gene sequence: CDR1 SNHLY, CDR2 FYNNEI. The J segment lost 8 bases and the V segment lost 7 bases, leaving 9 bases of the junction unmatched. CDR3 nucleotide sequence: TGTGCCAGCAACTGGCGGGGGGGCCGAGATGAGCAGTTCTTC. This translates into CASNWRGGRDEQFF. The complete variable domain, with remaining parts taken from reference TRBV2 and TRBJ2-1, reads EPEVTQTPSHQVTQMGQEVILRCVPISNHLYFYWYRQILGQKVEFLVSFYNNEISEKSEIFDDQFSVERPDGSNFTLKIRSTKLEDSAMYFCASNWRGGRDEQFFGPGTRLTVL.

The chain uses TRBV19 and TRBJ2-7; 9 bases match TRBD2. The trim removed 8 bases at V and 0 bases at J, leaving 8 bases unmatched. Germline V gives CDR1 LNHDA, CDR2 SQIVND (reference sequence). This CDR3 is 15 amino acids long. The CDR3 DNA sequence: TGTGCCAGTGCGACTAGCGGACCTAGCTCCTACGAGCAGTACTTC. This encodes CASATSGPSSYEQYF.

The chain couples TRBV7-9 to TRBJ1-3; 8 bases are a match to TRBD1. The J segment lost 8 bases and the V segment lost 3 bases, leaving 0 bases of the junction unmatched. The germline CDR1 and CDR2 sequences are SEHNR and FQNEAQ (reference sequence). The CDR3 spans 12 residues. The CDR3 protein is CASSLTGDTIYF. DNA of the CDR3: TGTGCCAGCAGCTTGACAGGGGACACCATATATTTT.